The 15 T cell receptor beta chains reported below all come from one sample, sequenced in a study of T cells in Graves' hyperthyroidism and ophthalmopathy. The source material, RNA transcripts, was used to amplify TCR beta CDR3 regions. TCR CDR3 regions were first amplified by RT-PCR with HTBI primers. TCRdb passed the multiplex PCR reads through MiXCR, listing each CDR3 protein once. The profile covers around 420,000 distinct CDR3 sequences, with about 15% appearing a single time and around 7.3% taken by the ten largest. Sequencing input: blood. These receptor sequences come from a woman aged 18 to 35 with Graves' hyperthyroidism.

Worth noting for this clonotype: Just one base apart from a much larger clone, this may be a read error. The V gene is TRBV6-1, the J gene TRBJ1-5, with D uncertain. V was cut by 5 bases and J by 0 bases, with 14 bases left in between. CDR1 and CDR2 (germline): MNHNS, SASEGT. The CDR3 loop spans 16 amino acids. The chain's CDR3 is CASSQRGRNSNQPQHF. CDR3 nucleotide sequence: TGTGCCAGCAGTCAGAGAGGGCGCAATAGCAATCAGCCCCAGCATTTT.

At least ten counts were recorded for this clonotype. The chain is built from TRBV7-9 and TRBJ2-5; 12 positions agree with TRBD1. V was pared by 3 bases and J by 11 bases, with 10 bases of the junction left unmatched. The germline gives CDR1 SEHNR, CDR2 FQNEAQ (reference sequence). The CDR3 sequence is 15 residues long. The CDR3 loop is CASSLTGTGGPPQYF. CDR3 coding DNA: TGTGCCAGCAGCTTGACCGGGACAGGGGGCCCGCCACAGTACTTC.

Turning to this clonotype: This CDR3 is missing its conserved last phenylalanine or tryptophan, likely due to a read error. This chain uses TRBV6-2 or TRBV6-3 with TRBJ2-4; D is perhaps TRBD1 (6 bases). V was cut by 6 bases and J by 0 bases, with 12 bases left in between. This CDR3 has 15 residues. The germline gives CDR1 MNHEY, CDR2 SVGEGT. DNA for the CDR3: TGTGCCAGCAGAAACAGGGCGCTAGCCAAAAACATTCAGTACCTC. Translated: CASRNRALAKNIQYL.

The table lists this clonotype with many counts. This sequence joins TRBV27 and TRBJ2-7; TRBD2 matches 12 bases. This CDR3 is built from 15 residues. With 6 bases clipped from V and 2 bases from J, the junction kept 5 bases outside the gene matches. Germline V CDR1 and CDR2: MNHEY, SMNVEV (reference sequence). In DNA form, the CDR3 reads TGTGCCAGCAGCACCTCTAGCGGGAGGGCCTACGAGCAGTACTTC. Encoded protein: CASSTSSGRAYEQYF.

This clonotype was detected only once. This chain connects TRBV28 to TRBJ1-5; D gene uncertain. There are 13 residues in the CDR3. The ends were cut back, 6 bases at V and 3 bases at J, with 9 bases in the middle. The V gene's germline CDR1 is MDHEN and CDR2 SYDVKM. The DNA of the CDR3 is TGTGCCAGCAGCTGGAGCATCAATCAGCCCCAGCATTTT. Its translation: CASSWSINQPQHF.

This clonotype was seen repeatedly, ten times or more. The chain employs TRBV5-1 and TRBJ2-1; perhaps TRBD2 as D (6 bases). V dropped 0 bases and J dropped 11 bases, with 9 bases sitting between them. The CDR3 spans 12 residues. Germline-derived CDR1 and CDR2 are SGHRS and YFSETQ. CDR3 bases: TGCGCCAGCAGCTTGGTGGCGGGGCAGCAGTTCTTC. Translation: CASSLVAGQQFF.

This clonotype was observed many times. This chain joins TRBV3-1 and TRBJ2-5, with D uncertain. V lost 4 bases and J 2 bases, leaving 5 bases between the germline ends. This CDR3 has 12 amino acids. Germline V CDR1 and CDR2: LGHDT, YNNKEL (reference sequence). CDR3 nucleotide sequence: TGTGCCAGCAGCCGCCTACAAGAGACCCAGTACTTC. It yields the protein CASSRLQETQYF.

The chain links TRBV11-2 to TRBJ2-7; 8 bases agree with TRBD2. Germline loops: CDR1 SGHAT, CDR2 FQNNGV. Trimming cost V 5 bases and J 3 bases; bases outside gene matches: 21. This CDR3 contains 19 residues. The CDR3 sequence: CASSLEFGLARAWGYEQYF. The CDR3 DNA reads as TGTGCCAGCAGCCTTGAGTTTGGACTAGCCCGGGCCTGGGGCTACGAGCAGTACTTC.

This clonotype was counted only a few times. This chain joins TRBV11-1 and TRBJ1-1, with 7 bases fitting TRBD1. This CDR3 is 13 amino acids long. With 5 bases clipped from V and 6 bases from J, the junction kept 6 bases outside the gene matches. The V gene's germline CDR1 is SGHAT and CDR2 FQDESV (reference sequence). The CDR3 protein is CASSRRTGAEAFF. The DNA of the CDR3 is TGTGCCAGCAGCCGACGAACAGGGGCTGAAGCTTTCTTT.

This CDR3 is CASSDRASNQPQHF. The CDR3 bases are TGTGCCAGCTCGGACAGGGCTAGCAATCAGCCCCAGCATTTT. V and J are TRBV12-3 or TRBV12-4 and TRBJ1-5; 8 nucleotides align to TRBD1. The V gene end was trimmed by 8 bases and the J gene end by 0 bases; junction bases not matched to a gene: 3. The CDR3 is 14 amino acids.

This clonotype was picked up a small number of times. The genes are TRBV5-1 and TRBJ2-1, with a tentative D call TRBD2 (7 bases). Germline V gene data show CDR1 as SGHRS and CDR2 as YFSETQ. The CDR3 spans 15 residues. V was cut by 2 bases and J by 9 bases, with 18 bases left in between. CDR3 loop: CASSFGGAPHGEQFF. The CDR3 DNA reads as TGCGCCAGCAGCTTTGGGGGGGCCCCCCACGGTGAGCAGTTCTTC.

This clonotype was seen ten or more times. The chain recombines TRBV6-6 with TRBJ2-1, with D unresolved. This CDR3 region has 20 residues. Germline-derived CDR1 and CDR2 are MNHNY and SVGAGI (reference sequence). V dropped 0 bases and J dropped 2 bases, with 23 bases sitting between them. For the CDR3, the DNA is TGTGCCAGCAGTTACTCGACACCCTCCCGGATCCCCTTGACCTACAATGAGCAGTTCTTC. This translates into CASSYSTPSRIPLTYNEQFF.

The DNA of the CDR3 is TGTGCCAGCAGCCGGACTAGCGGGTGGCCCTACGAGCAGTACTTC. As protein: CASSRTSGWPYEQYF. The V call is TRBV14, the J call TRBJ2-7; 11 bases map to TRBD2. The germline gives CDR1 SGHDN, CDR2 FVKESK. V gave up 4 bases and J gave up 2 bases; unmatched junction bases: 4. This CDR3 has 15 amino acids. Using reference TRBV14 and TRBJ2-7 for the parts outside the CDR3, the full variable domain is EAGVTQFPSHSVIEKGQTVTLRCDPISGHDNLYWYRRVMGKEIKFLLHFVKESKQDESGMPNNRFLAERTGGTYSTLKVQPAELEDSGVYFCASSRTSGWPYEQYFGPGTRLTVT.

This clonotype was seen at least ten times. V gene TRBV2 combines with J gene TRBJ2-7; unclear D gene. The V end lost 2 bases, the J end lost 0 bases, and 8 bases lay between the germline ends. Germline V lookup: CDR1 SNHLY, CDR2 FYNNEI. The length of the CDR3 is 14 residues. The CDR3 here is CASSEQLFSYEQYF. The CDR3 DNA reads as TGTGCCAGCAGTGAACAGTTGTTCTCCTACGAGCAGTACTTC. Complete variable domain (other parts from reference TRBV2 and TRBJ2-7): EPEVTQTPSHQVTQMGQEVILRCVPISNHLYFYWYRQILGQKVEFLVSFYNNEISEKSEIFDDQFSVERPDGSNFTLKIRSTKLEDSAMYFCASSEQLFSYEQYFGPGTRLTVT.

This clonotype was recorded a few times. The chain carries TRBV19 and TRBJ2-1; 10 bases align to TRBD2. V lost 7 bases and J lost 6; bases outside the gene matches: 6. The germline V gene encodes CDR1 LNHDA and CDR2 SQIVND (reference sequence). CDR3 length: 14 amino acids. CDR3 sequence (DNA): TGTGCCAGTAAAAGCGGGAGGGCCGGCAATGAGCAGTTCTTC. Encoded protein: CASKSGRAGNEQFF.